Given below is one T cell receptor beta chain in context. This specimen comes from a study of blood T cells in healthy people across ages. The CDR3 is 15 residues long. Sample donors were healthy Caucasian individuals that came from Russia, aged about 6 to 100. Alongside a J-beta primer mix, a sample-barcoded 5' primer served in a second PCR lasting roughly 7 to 11 cycles. MiXCR, run by TCRdb on the 5' RACE reads, gives a single entry per CDR3 protein. The sample lists about a million distinct CDR3 sequences, approximately 50% occurring once. The clonotype was recovered from a woman aged 60-75 years in good health. The chain has TRBV21-1 and TRBJ2-5; no check of the table's D call, TRBD1, against the DNA was made. The end of the DNA is better explained by TRBJ2-7, so the J call may be wrong. TRBV21-1 is flagged as a pseudogene. Input material: blood. Here the CDR3 reads CASSAQQGSFHEQYF. CDR3 coding DNA: TGTGCCAGCAGCGCCCAACAGGGGAGTTTCCACGAGCAGTACTTC.